This TCR beta chain was identified during a study of T-cell memory formation after mild COVID-19. The CDR3 spans 11 residues. Trimming pared 5 bases from V and 7 bases from J, leaving 6 bases between. Germline-derived CDR1 and CDR2 are MNHEY and SVGAGI. Findings of the study overall: Among clones peaking at day 37 in the second wave, SARS-CoV-2 specificity remained unconfirmed.

TCRdb redid the calling of the 5' RACE reads with MiXCR, one entry per CDR3 protein. The data hold about 190,000 distinct CDR3 sequences, with roughly 27% observed a single time. On this clonotype itself: Its antigen is currently unknown.

The chain combines TRBV6-5 with TRBJ2-1; the D is unclear. The specimen was PBMCs or a T cell subset sorted from them (not recorded which). The clonotype comes from an adult woman who had mild COVID-19 (a few samples of this study predate the infection). Cell type and time point are not known. In DNA, the CDR3 is TGTGCCAGCAGTAATGGGAATGAGCAGTTCTTC. Amino acids: CASSNGNEQFF.